Listed below are T cell receptor beta chains from one sample, sequenced in a study of regulatory T cells in long-lasting Graves disease. TCRdb recomputed calls from the multiplex PCR reads with MiXCR, one row per CDR3 protein. The table has about 420,000 distinct CDR3 sequences, 16% seen once. These sequences were also reported in another study, on T cells in Graves' hyperthyroidism and ophthalmopathy.

Sequenced here: peripheral blood mononuclear cells (PBMCs), sampled at new diagnosis, from a patient treated with antithyroid drugs. The receptors originated from a woman aged 18-35 years with Graves disease. CDR3s include the opening cysteine and the closing phenylalanine or tryptophan. A D gene is named only where the DNA matches it firmly. Clone sizes are given selectively: once, few, many, or a class where the clone is expanded.

CDR3nt	CDR3aa	v_gene	j_gene	d_gene	abundance
TGTGCCAGCAGTTACGTAGCGGGAGTGTACAATGAGCAGTTCTTC	CASSYVAGVYNEQFF	TRBV6-9	TRBJ2-1	TRBD2	many
TGTGCCAGCAGACCAGGGGAACCGCCCGGGGAGCTGTTTTTT	CASRPGEPPGELFF	TRBV7-2	TRBJ2-2	NA	NA
TGTGCCAGCAGTTACGCTAGCGGGAGGGCAGAGACCCAGTACTTC	CASSYASGRAETQYF	TRBV6-2/TRBV6-3	TRBJ2-5	TRBD2	many
TGTGCCAGCAGGACCGAACTAGGAGGGCTCGAGCAGTACTTC	CASRTELGGLEQYF	TRBV28	TRBJ2-7	NA	many
TGTGCCAGCAGCTTAGAATGGGCCTACGAGCAGTACTTC	CASSLEWAYEQYF	TRBV7-9	TRBJ2-7	NA	many
TGTGCCAGCAGTCCCCGGGACAGCTCCTACGAGCAGTACTTC	CASSPRDSSYEQYF	TRBV27	TRBJ2-7	TRBD1	many
TGTGCCAGCAGTTCGGGGGTAGCGGGAATGAGATACAATGAGCAGTTCTTC	CASSSGVAGMRYNEQFF	TRBV28	TRBJ2-1	TRBD2	many
TGTGCCAGCAGTCATCAGCGGGAGGCTGAGCAGTTCTTC	CASSHQREAEQFF	TRBV6-1	TRBJ2-1	TRBD2	many
TGTGCCAGCCGGGACGGATACTACAATGAGCAGTTCTTC	CASRDGYYNEQFF	TRBV6-1	TRBJ2-1	NA	many
TGTGCCAGCAGTTTACCCAATACTGGGGCCAACGTCCTGACTTTC	CASSLPNTGANVLTF	TRBV28	TRBJ2-6	NA	NA
TGTGCCAGCAGCCAAGATTCTGGGGGACGCTATGGCTACACCTTC	CASSQDSGGRYGYTF	TRBV3-1	TRBJ1-2	NA	NA
TGTGCCAGCAGTTTGATAGCGGGAGTAAACGAGCAGTACTTC	CASSLIAGVNEQYF	TRBV12-3/TRBV12-4	TRBJ2-7	TRBD2	many
TGTGCCAGCAGCCCTCCGCCGGGACAGGGCCGGTATGGCTACACCTTC	CASSPPPGQGRYGYTF	TRBV28	TRBJ1-2	TRBD1	many
TGCAGTGCCCCGTTCGGTCCCTTGGGCACTGAAGCTTTCTTT	CSAPFGPLGTEAFF	TRBV20-1	TRBJ1-1	NA	NA
TGTGCCAGCAGTCCCAGGGCGAGCCACTCCTACGAGCAGTACTTC	CASSPRASHSYEQYF	TRBV28	TRBJ2-7	NA	many
TGTGCCAGTAGTAGGAAAGGGTTCGACAGGGGAAAAACCTACAATGAGCAGTTCTTC	CASSRKGFDRGKTYNEQFF	TRBV19	TRBJ2-1	TRBD1	NA
TGTGCCAGTTATACACTTTTTCGGGAGAACACCGGGGAGCTGTTTTTT	CASYTLFRENTGELFF	TRBV19	TRBJ2-2	NA	few
TGCAGTGCTAGAGAAGATGGAGTGGGGGGGCCAGATACGCAGTATTTT	CSAREDGVGGPDTQYF	TRBV20-1	TRBJ2-3	NA	few
TGTGCCAGCAGGCCCGACAGGGGTAGGACTGAAGCTTTCTTT	CASRPDRGRTEAFF	TRBV12-3/TRBV12-4	TRBJ1-1	TRBD1	many
TGTGCCAGCAGCTTCGGACAGGCGTCCTATGGCTACACCTTC	CASSFGQASYGYTF	TRBV5-6	TRBJ1-2	TRBD1	NA
TGTGCCAGCAGCTGGGGCGGGAGTGGCTACGAGCAGTACTTC	CASSWGGSGYEQYF	TRBV28	TRBJ2-7	TRBD2	many
TGTGCCAGCAGTTTCCGGACAGGGTACAGAAATGAGCAGTTCTTC	CASSFRTGYRNEQFF	TRBV28	TRBJ2-1	TRBD1	many
TGTGCCAGCATCGTTGGACAGGCCGCCGGAGAGACCCAGTACTTC	CASIVGQAAGETQYF	TRBV5-6	TRBJ2-5	TRBD1	many
TGTGCCAGCAGCGTAGATGCGGGACTTACAGATACGCAGTATTTT	CASSVDAGLTDTQYF	TRBV9	TRBJ2-3	NA	many
TGTGCCAGCAGCTCGGGACTAGCGGGAGGGACTTTAGCCAAAAACATTCAGTACTTC	CASSSGLAGGTLAKNIQYF	TRBV13	TRBJ2-4	TRBD2	NA
TGTGCCAGCAGCTTGGAGTTCCGGGGCGAGCAGTACTTC	CASSLEFRGEQYF	TRBV5-5	TRBJ2-7	NA	few
TGTGCCAGCAGTTACTCCAGCGGACACTCCTACGAGCAGTACTTC	CASSYSSGHSYEQYF	TRBV6-5	TRBJ2-7	NA	NA
TGTGCCAGCAGCTTAGAGTCTAGCGTGTACACAGATACGCAGTATTTT	CASSLESSVYTDTQYF	TRBV7-6	TRBJ2-3	NA	many
TGTGCCAGCAGCAAGATCATCAATGAGCAGTTCTTC	CASSKIINEQFF	TRBV2	TRBJ2-1	NA	many
TGTGCCAGCAGAGAGGAGGGCAGGGGGCGGACGGTGGCCTACAATGAGCAGTTCTTC	CASREEGRGRTVAYNEQFF	TRBV2	TRBJ2-1	TRBD1	many
TGTGCCAGCAGTTTGGCTAGCGGGACACAAGAGACCCAGTACTTC	CASSLASGTQETQYF	TRBV11-1	TRBJ2-5	TRBD2	NA